This T cell receptor (beta chain) was sequenced during a study of cytomegalovirus exposure and HLA in healthy donors. At the level of the study: In terms of ancestry, the Caucasian-associated cluster contained roughly 81% of the approximately 420 genotyped donors.

The PCR had 60 Vbeta and 13 Jbeta primers. TCRdb's table, derived via immunoSEQ multiplex PCR, lists solely in-frame clones and lacks some. Counted here are more than 95,000 clones, more than 70% occurring once; the ten biggest clones make up about 9.1%. Looked up from germline, CDR1 is SNHLY and CDR2 is FYNNEI. The CDR3 contains 18 residues. The V gene end was trimmed by 2 bases and the J gene end by 0 bases; junction bases not matched to a gene: 11. The specimen sequenced was PBMCs. This clonotype was sampled from a woman between 50 and 59 years old in good health and CMV-seropositive. V and J are TRBV2 and TRBJ2-3; 7 positions agree with TRBD1. The CDR3 DNA sequence: TGTGCCAGCAGTGAAAGACGGGACAGAAGAACTAGCACAGATACGCAGTATTTT. The encoded protein is CASSERRDRRTSTDTQYF.